The clone carrying this TCR beta chain has only a few counts. Germline lookup yields CDR1 MNHEY and CDR2 SMNVEV (reference sequence). V was pared by 2 bases and J by 5 bases, with 4 bases of the junction left unmatched. The CDR3 is 14 residues long. Original methodology: Cell counts per sample came from amplifying reference gene primers. Some clones are missing from TCRdb's copy, which holds only in-frame ones; the method was immunoSEQ multiplex PCR. Clone size and V and J calls were adopted from that table, with D and trimming inferred from the DNA. This sample has more than 200,000 clones, with roughly 86% found just once. This sample was taken from a study of blood T cell repertoires in COVID-19. Turning to the study itself: Spain, Italy and the United States supplied samples that represented acute and convalescent COVID-19.

Enrollees, about 18 to 95 years old, lived in approximately 24 US areas. The chain has TRBV27 and TRBJ1-1; 8 bases fit TRBD1. This receptor was taken from a woman aged 25 to 39 with acute COVID-19. Sequences were obtained from PBMCs or T cells enriched from blood (not recorded which). The CDR3 spells CASSLARQGTEAFF. In DNA form, the CDR3 reads TGTGCCAGCAGTTTAGCCCGACAGGGGACTGAAGCTTTCTTT.